The 32 T cell receptor beta chains below all came from one sample that was sequenced in a study of glioma-infiltrating T cells. TCR alpha and beta CDR3 regions were amplified from RNA using iRepertoire nested multiplex PCR. MiXCR was run by TCRdb on the multiplex PCR reads, yielding one entry per CDR3 protein. The repertoire holds approximately 110,000 distinct CDR3 sequences, with 20% to 25% as singletons. What was sequenced was glioma tissue, nonneoplastic brain tissue, or PBMCs (not recorded which). Source of these receptors: a human donor with low-grade glioma or glioblastoma, undergoing nonglioma brain surgery, or in good health (not recorded which).

In its sample, this clonotype was seen many times. The chain recombines TRBV20-1 with TRBJ1-1; D is unresolved. CDR3 size: 8 residues. Trimming pared 2 bases from V and 11 bases from J, leaving 3 bases between. CDR1 DFQATT and CDR2 SNEGSKA come from the germline V gene (reference sequence). CDR3 region: CSARRAFF. DNA of the CDR3: TGCAGTGCTAGACGGGCTTTCTTT.

In its sample, this clonotype was seen many times. CDR3 DNA sequence: TGTGCCAGCAGTTACACCTGGACACTGAACACTGAAGCTTTCTTT. Translating it yields CASSYTWTLNTEAFF. The V call is TRBV6-6, the J call TRBJ1-1; perhaps TRBD1 as D (5 bases). The CDR3 extends over 15 amino acids. Trimming left V 2 bases short and J 0 bases short, with 10 bases between. Per the germline V gene, CDR1 is MNHNY and CDR2 is SVGAGI (reference sequence).

Concerning this clonotype itself: Given a much more abundant clone one base away, this may be a read error. This chain uses TRBV12-3 or TRBV12-4 with TRBJ1-1; unclear D gene. The CDR3 contains 14 residues. The V and J ends lost 5 bases and 2 bases respectively, with 12 bases between them. CDR3 bases: TGTGCCAGCAGTGGTCATGTGATAAACACTGAAGCTTTCTTT. Protein sequence: CASSGHVINTEAFF.

Ten or more counts support this clonotype. The chain links TRBV3-1 to TRBJ1-2; possibly TRBD1 for D (5 bases). The germline V gene has CDR1 LGHDT and CDR2 YNNKEL (reference sequence). V lost 1 base and J lost 1, with 13 bases in between. The CDR3 contains 16 residues. CDR3 sequence (DNA): TGTGCCAGCAGCCAAGTCGGCGACAGAGGTAACTATGGCTACACCTTC. Protein sequence: CASSQVGDRGNYGYTF.

Ten or more counts support this clonotype. The gene calls are TRBV12-3 or TRBV12-4 and TRBJ1-2; the D is unclear. With 5 bases removed from V and 5 bases from J, the gap between germline ends came to 12 bases. This CDR3 region has 13 residues. As DNA, the CDR3 is TGTGCCAGCAGTCCCTTGAGTGTTTATGGCTACACCTTC. Protein sequence: CASSPLSVYGYTF.

As for this clonotype: Possible read error: a much larger clone is one base away. The chain has TRBV12-3 or TRBV12-4 and TRBJ2-1, with TRBD2 identical over 8 bases. The CDR3 is 14 residues long. In DNA, the CDR3 is TGTGCCACCATACTAGCGGATTCCTACAATGAGCAGTCCTTC. Protein product: CATILADSYNEQSF.

This clonotype was detected ten times or more. The chain employs TRBV5-1 and TRBJ2-7; 14 nucleotides agree with TRBD2. Germline V gene lookup returns CDR1 SGHRS and CDR2 YFSETQ. Trimming removed 2 bases from V and 7 bases from J; junction bases left unmatched: 8. This CDR3 has 16 amino acids. The CDR3 reads CASSFPLGLAGEEQYF. CDR3 DNA sequence: TGCGCCAGCAGCTTTCCTTTGGGACTAGCGGGAGAGGAGCAGTACTTC. Using reference TRBV5-1 and TRBJ2-7 for the parts outside the CDR3, the full variable domain is KAGVTQTPRYLIKTRGQQVTLSCSPISGHRSVSWYQQTPGQGLQFLFEYFSETQRNKGNFPGRFSGRQFSNSRSEMNVSTLELGDSALYLCASSFPLGLAGEEQYFGPGTRLTVT.

With respect to this clonotype: Germline and junction disagree at one end, which may indicate a read error. The chain is built from TRBV20-1 and TRBJ2-1; TRBD2 might be the D (6 bases). CDR1 is DFQATT and CDR2 is SNEGSKA in the germline V gene (reference sequence). The CDR3 spans 14 residues. The CDR3 spells CSASRPGEGPDQLF. CDR3 coding DNA: TGCAGTGCTAGCCGTCCGGGAGAGGGGCCTGATCAGCTCTTC.

The V and J genes are TRBV29-1 and TRBJ2-1, with a possible D match to TRBD2 (5 bases). The V and J ends lost 6 bases and 7 bases respectively, with 16 bases between them. The CDR3 loop spans 13 amino acids. Germline-derived CDR1 and CDR2 are SQVTM and ANQGSEA. As DNA, the CDR3 is TGCAGCGTAACAGACCAACGGAGGAATGAGCAGTTCTTC. Translated, it gives CSVTDQRRNEQFF.

Here the CDR3 DNA reads TGTGCCAGCAGCTTAGCCAGTGTCTCGGAATCACCCCTCCACTTT. It specifies CASSLASVSESPLHF. V and J are TRBV7-8 and TRBJ1-6; the D is unclear. The V gene lost 0 bases and the J gene lost 10 bases, with 13 bases spanning the gap. The V gene's germline CDR1 is SGHVS and CDR2 FQNEAQ. The CDR3 totals 15 residues.

Remarks on this clonotype: At one of its ends the junction is not consistent with the germline gene, which may arise from a read error. This chain's CDR3 is CASTFRTLGDDEHFF. In DNA, the CDR3 is TGTGCCAGCACGTTTCGGACCCTAGGGGACGATGAGCATTTCTTC. The chain recombines TRBV6-2 or TRBV6-3 with TRBJ2-1, with D tentatively TRBD1 or TRBD2 (5 bases each). Germline-derived CDR1 and CDR2 are MNHEY and SVGEGT. The CDR3 is 15 amino acids.

This clonotype was recorded at least ten times. The chain carries TRBV18 and TRBJ2-5; D is uncertain. CDR3 size: 13 residues. V lost 0 bases and J 3 bases, leaving 5 bases between the germline ends. Germline V gene lookup returns CDR1 KGHSH and CDR2 LQKENI. The CDR3 is CASSPPAKETQYF. CDR3 DNA: TGTGCCAGCTCACCACCGGCCAAAGAGACCCAGTACTTC.

The chain has TRBV25-1 and TRBJ1-1; D uncertain. CDR1 is MGHDK and CDR2 is SYGVNS in the germline V gene. The CDR3 spans 16 residues. The CDR3: CVSSEFTVTMNTEAFF. The CDR3 nucleotides read TGTGTTAGCAGTGAATTTACAGTAACCATGAACACTGAAGCTTTCTTT. Drawing the rest from reference TRBV25-1 and TRBJ1-1, the complete variable domain is EADIYQTPRYLVIGTGKKITLECSQTMGHDKMYWYQQDPGMELHLIHYSYGVNSTEKGDLSSESTVSRIRTEHFPLTLESARPSHTSQYLCVSSEFTVTMNTEAFFGQGTRLTVV.

This clonotype was detected many times. The genes are TRBV4-3 and TRBJ1-6; D possibly corresponds to TRBD1 (5 bases). Germline V gene lookup returns CDR1 LGHNA and CDR2 YSLEER. There are 15 residues in the CDR3. V was clipped by 3 bases and J by 7 bases, with 13 bases between them. CDR3 sequence reads: CASSQNGQGNSPLHF. In DNA form, the CDR3 reads TGCGCCAGCAGCCAGAATGGGCAGGGAAATTCACCCCTCCACTTT.

This clonotype was observed many times. The chain employs TRBV5-1 and TRBJ1-1, with D possibly being TRBD1 (6 bases). The germline CDR1 and CDR2 sequences are SGHRS and YFSETQ. The CDR3 runs 15 residues. Between the trimmed V and J ends, which lost 4 bases and 2 bases, there was a span of 15 bases. The CDR3 DNA reads as TGCGCCAGCAGCGGCGGCCGACAGGTCAACACTGAAGCTTTCTTT. Amino acid sequence: CASSGGRQVNTEAFF. Complete variable domain (other parts from reference TRBV5-1 and TRBJ1-1): KAGVTQTPRYLIKTRGQQVTLSCSPISGHRSVSWYQQTPGQGLQFLFEYFSETQRNKGNFPGRFSGRQFSNSRSEMNVSTLELGDSALYLCASSGGRQVNTEAFFGQGTRLTVV.

About this clonotype itself: A much larger clonotype is one base distant, so this may be a read error. CDR3 in amino acids: CASSLLGGRGETEYF. The DNA of the CDR3 is TGTGCCAGCAGCTTATTAGGGGGGCGGGGAGAGACCGAGTACTTC. The V call is TRBV7-3, the J call TRBJ2-5; either TRBD1 or TRBD2 may fit D (6 bases each). Looked up from germline, CDR1 is SGHTA and CDR2 is FQGTGA. This CDR3 is built from 15 residues.

This clonotype was recorded at least ten times. V usage is TRBV7-2 and J usage is TRBJ2-5, with D hard to call. The CDR3 extends over 14 amino acids. V gave up 5 bases and J gave up 1 base, with 11 bases separating them. Germline CDR1 and CDR2: SGHTA and FQGNSA. CDR3 sequence: CASSPTWAQETQYF. CDR3 DNA: TGTGCCAGCAGCCCCACTTGGGCCCAAGAGACCCAGTACTTC.

This clonotype has just a few counts. One base away lies a much larger clone, so this may be a sequencing read error. No conserved phenylalanine or tryptophan ends this CDR3, so it is likely a read error. CDR3 region: CATQDWAGYTL. The DNA for the CDR3 is TGTGCCACACAGGACTGGGCCGGCTACACCCTC. V is TRBV19 and J is TRBJ1-2, with D maybe TRBD1 (5 bases). The CDR3 loop spans 11 amino acids. Germline CDR1 LNHDA, CDR2 SQIVND (reference sequence). Trimming removed 10 bases from V and 8 bases from J, with 14 bases in between.

There are many counts of this clonotype. The chain joins TRBV2 to TRBJ2-3, with a tentative D call TRBD2 (5 bases). V shed 10 bases and J shed 0 bases, with 17 bases lying between them. Germline V lookup: CDR1 SNHLY, CDR2 FYNNEI. There are 15 residues in the CDR3. The CDR3 region has the DNA TGTGCCACCACGGCGGGTTACTCTAGCACAGATACGCAGTATTTT. As protein: CATTAGYSSTDTQYF.

This clonotype was counted a single time. The chain links TRBV29-1 to TRBJ2-5; 7 bases fit TRBD2. The V segment lost 6 bases and the J segment 4 bases; nucleotides outside the gene matches: 5. Germline values: CDR1 SQVTM, CDR2 ANQGSEA. The CDR3 is 12 amino acids. CDR3 amino acids: CSVKGGAETQYF. DNA for the CDR3: TGCAGCGTAAAGGGAGGGGCAGAGACCCAGTACTTC.

Note on this clonotype: This may arise from a read error, as a much more abundant clone is one base away. The chain carries TRBV18 and TRBJ1-1, with D possibly TRBD1 on 6 matching bases. The CDR3 extends over 14 amino acids. Trimming shortened V by 4 bases and J by 2 bases, and 11 bases separated the two germline ends. CDR1 is KGHSH, CDR2 LQKENI, per germline. The chain's CDR3 is CASSHRVYNTEAFF. The DNA for the CDR3 is TGTGCCAGCTCACACAGGGTCTATAACACTGAAGCTTTCTTT. The full variable domain, with the rest looked up from reference TRBV18 and TRBJ1-1, is NAGVMQNPRHLVRRRGQEARLRCSPMKGHSHVYWYRQLPEEGLKFMVYLQKENIIDESGMPKERFSAEFPKEGPSILRIQQVVRGDSAAYFCASSHRVYNTEAFFGQGTRLTVV.

V usage is TRBV6-1 and J usage is TRBJ1-4; maybe TRBD1 (6 bases). The V and J ends lost 6 bases and 3 bases respectively, with 17 bases between them. The V gene's germline CDR1 is MNHNS and CDR2 SASEGT. The CDR3 sequence is 16 residues long. The CDR3 coding sequence is TGTGCCAGCAGGACTACAGGGCTGCTTGCTAATGAAAAACTGTTTTTT. Its translation: CASRTTGLLANEKLFF.

This clonotype was seen ten or more times. This sequence joins TRBV2 and TRBJ1-1; 7 bases map to TRBD1. This CDR3 is 14 amino acids long. Germline assignment: CDR1 SNHLY and CDR2 FYNNEI. Trimming at V came to 4 bases and at J to 5 bases, leaving 7 bases not matched to a gene. CDR3 sequence (DNA): TGTGCCAGCAGTGTAAGGGGGCGTGGGACTGAAGCTTTCTTT. Translated, it gives CASSVRGRGTEAFF.

The table lists this clonotype with many counts. This chain uses TRBV27 with TRBJ1-4; 8 bases match TRBD1. The germline V gene has CDR1 MNHEY and CDR2 SMNVEV (reference sequence). The V gene end was trimmed by 4 bases and the J gene end by 7 bases; junction bases not matched to a gene: 11. This CDR3 is 16 amino acids long. CDR3 loop: CASSSAQQGGVEKLFF. CDR3 DNA sequence: TGTGCCAGCAGTTCCGCCCAACAGGGGGGGGTTGAAAAACTGTTTTTT.

The sample holds many counts of this clonotype. The rearrangement uses TRBV6-1 and TRBJ2-1; 14 nucleotides align to TRBD2. V lost 6 bases and J lost 3; bases outside the gene matches: 4. This CDR3 is built from 16 residues. The germline V gene has CDR1 MNHNS and CDR2 SASEGT. DNA for the CDR3: TGTGCCAGCAGGGGGACTAGCGGGAGCGACTACAATGAGCAGTTCTTC. It encodes CASRGTSGSDYNEQFF.

The chain employs TRBV5-1 and TRBJ2-3, with D possibly being TRBD1 or TRBD2 (7 bases each). The germline V gene has CDR1 SGHRS and CDR2 YFSETQ. This CDR3 is built from 15 residues. V gave up 3 bases and J gave up 4 bases, with 15 bases separating them. CDR3 sequence: CASSSGGALADTQYF. The CDR3 DNA reads as TGCGCCAGCAGCTCAGGGGGGGCTCTAGCAGATACGCAGTATTTT.

This chain joins TRBV29-1 and TRBJ2-1; 8 bases align to TRBD2. Trimming took 6 bases from V and 4 from J; bases not matched to a gene: 8. Looked up from germline, CDR1 is SQVTM and CDR2 is ANQGSEA. This CDR3 is 14 amino acids long. CDR3: CSVPLAGRYNEQFF. Written as DNA, the CDR3 is TGCAGCGTCCCTCTAGCGGGCCGTTACAATGAGCAGTTCTTC.

The rearrangement uses TRBV29-1 and TRBJ2-7; TRBD2 matches at 10 bases. In germline, CDR1 is SQVTM, CDR2 ANQGSEA. The CDR3 length is 13 residues. Trimming took 6 bases from V and 0 from J; bases not matched to a gene: 2. The CDR3: CSVTSGYSYEQYF. The CDR3 DNA reads as TGCAGCGTGACTAGCGGGTACTCCTACGAGCAGTACTTC.

This clonotype was counted ten times or more. The rearrangement links TRBV5-1 to TRBJ2-3; unclear D gene. Trimming left V 4 bases short and J 11 bases short, with 11 bases between. There are 11 residues in the CDR3. Germline CDR1 and CDR2: SGHRS and YFSETQ. CDR3 in DNA: TGCGCCAGCAGCCAAGGTCTACGGCAGTATTTT. The encoded protein is CASSQGLRQYF.

This clonotype was counted ten times or more. The rearrangement joins TRBV6-1 to TRBJ1-5; D is unresolved. The V end lost 6 bases, the J end lost 8 bases, and 23 bases lay between the germline ends. Germline loops: CDR1 MNHNS, CDR2 SASEGT. The length of the CDR3 is 16 residues. The CDR3: CASSPSRGSFREPQHF. In DNA, the CDR3 is TGTGCCAGCAGCCCCTCTCGAGGCTCTTTTAGGGAGCCCCAGCATTTT.

This clonotype has a count of ten or more. At one end the junction does not follow the germline gene, possibly because of a read error. The chain joins TRBV2 to TRBJ1-5; D remains unclear. The length of the CDR3 is 14 residues. The germline CDR1 and CDR2 sequences are SNHLY and FYNNEI. CDR3 DNA: TGCGCCAGCAGGATGGAATGGGGCAATCAGCCCCAGCATTTT. Translated, it gives CASRMEWGNQPQHF.

This clonotype was counted ten times or more. V gene TRBV20-1 combines with J gene TRBJ1-1, with 7 bases matching TRBD1. Germline-derived CDR1 and CDR2 are DFQATT and SNEGSKA (reference sequence). The V segment lost 0 bases and the J segment 3 bases; nucleotides outside the gene matches: 7. CDR3 length equals 15 residues. The CDR3 bases are TGCAGTGCTAGAGATCCCGCAGGGGGAGACACTGAAGCTTTCTTT. Translating it yields CSARDPAGGDTEAFF.